Listed here are 14 T cell receptor beta chains from one sample, sequenced in a study of cytomegalovirus exposure and HLA in healthy donors. Profiled with immunoSEQ multiplex PCR; TCRdb holds only in-frame clones, not every one. The sample holds 85,000 to 130,000 clones; roughly 90% are singletons and the top ten take more than 1.5%. What was sequenced was PBMCs. The source is a woman between 18 and 29 years old in good health and CMV-seropositive.

The gene calls are TRBV7-9 and TRBJ1-1; D is perhaps TRBD1 (6 bases). Germline-derived CDR1 and CDR2 are SEHNR and FQNEAQ (reference sequence). The V end lost 8 bases, the J end lost 2 bases, and 12 bases lay between the germline ends. This CDR3 spans 13 amino acids. CDR3 DNA: TGTGCCAGCTTACAGGGAGTTAACACTGAAGCTTTCTTT. Protein sequence: CASLQGVNTEAFF.

This clone was seen once. V and J are TRBV28 and TRBJ2-4; 10 bases map to TRBD1. The CDR3 covers 19 residues. CDR1 MDHEN and CDR2 SYDVKM come from the germline V gene. V lost 5 bases to trimming and J lost 4 bases; unmatched junction nucleotides: 17. CDR3 amino acids: CASSLRDRGNIVEKNIQYF. CDR3 DNA sequence: TGTGCCAGCAGTCTAAGGGACAGGGGTAACATAGTGGAAAAAAACATTCAGTACTTC. Together with reference TRBV28 and TRBJ2-4, the CDR3 gives the full variable domain: DVKVTQSSRYLVKRTGEKVFLECVQDMDHENMFWYRQDPGLGLRLIYFSYDVKMKEKGDIPEGYSVSREKKERFSLILESASTNQTSMYLCASSLRDRGNIVEKNIQYFGAGTRLSVL.

V is TRBV6-1 and J is TRBJ2-1, with 7 bases fitting TRBD2. The CDR3 sequence is 15 residues long. The trim removed 4 bases at V and 4 bases at J, leaving 7 bases unmatched. Germline V gene sequence: CDR1 MNHNS, CDR2 SASEGT. CDR3 sequence reads: CASSGGASGYNEQFF. The CDR3 DNA reads TGTGCCAGCAGTGGCGGGGCTAGCGGTTACAATGAGCAGTTCTTC.

The chain is built from TRBV28 and TRBJ2-7, with 14 bases identical to TRBD2. This CDR3 comprises 19 residues. The J segment lost 4 bases and the V segment lost 5 bases, leaving 16 bases of the junction unmatched. Germline V gene lookup returns CDR1 MDHEN and CDR2 SYDVKM. The CDR3 here is CASSLPSLPGLAGVYEQYF. CDR3 sequence (DNA): TGTGCCAGCAGTCTCCCCTCACTTCCGGGACTAGCGGGGGTATACGAGCAGTACTTC.

This clone was picked up one time. The V and J genes are TRBV2 and TRBJ2-3; TRBD2 aligns across 11 bases. The germline gives CDR1 SNHLY, CDR2 FYNNEI. V trimming: 7 bases; J trimming: 4 bases; junction bases outside the gene matches: 10. CDR3 length: 16 residues. This CDR3 reads CASTFVAGGPPDTQYF. CDR3 nucleotide sequence: TGTGCCAGCACCTTTGTAGCGGGGGGGCCCCCAGATACGCAGTATTTT.

V is TRBV27 and J is TRBJ2-7, with D possibly matching TRBD1 (6 bases). The CDR3 is 14 amino acids. Per germline, CDR1 MNHEY and CDR2 SMNVEV (reference sequence). Trimming pared 5 bases from V and 6 bases from J, leaving 17 bases between. Here the CDR3 DNA reads TGTGCCAGCAGTCACAGGGAAAATAGTGCCGAGCAGTACTTC. It codes for CASSHRENSAEQYF.

The chain joins TRBV4-1 to TRBJ1-5, with D possibly matching TRBD1 (5 bases). V lost 0 bases and J lost 4, with 13 bases in between. The germline V gene has CDR1 MGHRA and CDR2 YSYEKL. The CDR3 is made up of 16 amino acids. The chain's CDR3 is CASSQDTLRDNQPQHF. The DNA of the CDR3 is TGCGCCAGCAGCCAAGACACTCTCAGGGATAATCAGCCCCAGCATTTT.

The chain combines TRBV4-1 with TRBJ2-5, with 9 bases that match TRBD1. The CDR3 has 17 residues. J gave up 2 bases and V 3 bases, and 10 bases lay outside the gene matches. Germline V gene data show CDR1 as MGHRA and CDR2 as YSYEKL. CDR3 in amino acids: CASSQPWGTGHQETQYF. DNA for the CDR3: TGCGCCAGCAGCCAGCCTTGGGGGACAGGGCATCAAGAGACCCAGTACTTC.

The CDR3 spells CASFDTTGLNTEAFF. The CDR3 nucleotides read TGTGCCAGCTTCGATACGACAGGTCTGAACACTGAAGCTTTCTTT. This rearrangement joins TRBV6-5 to TRBJ1-1; maybe TRBD1 (6 bases). V was pared by 8 bases and J by 0 bases, with 16 bases between. The CDR3 spans 15 residues. Germline CDR1 is MNHEY and CDR2 is SVGAGI.

The chain links TRBV27 to TRBJ2-1; 9 bases fit TRBD1. Germline CDR1 MNHEY, CDR2 SMNVEV (reference sequence). The V segment lost 8 bases and the J segment 6 bases; nucleotides outside the gene matches: 2. The CDR3 contains 12 residues. For the CDR3, the DNA is TGTGCCAGCGAGGGACAGGGCAATGAGCAGTTCTTC. Protein: CASEGQGNEQFF.

V is TRBV5-1 and J is TRBJ2-5; 9 bases map to TRBD1. V lost 2 bases, J lost 4 bases, and 9 bases stayed unmatched. Looked up from germline, CDR1 is SGHRS and CDR2 is YFSETQ. CDR3 length: 16 amino acids. The CDR3 nucleotides are TGCGCCAGCAGCTTCAACCCCACAGGGGGCTCAGAGACCCAGTACTTC. Translating it yields CASSFNPTGGSETQYF.

The chain is built from TRBV15 and TRBJ2-7; 8 bases align to TRBD1. V was pared by 1 base and J by 2 bases, with 4 bases of the junction left unmatched. Per germline, CDR1 LNHNV and CDR2 YYDKDF (reference sequence). This CDR3 is built from 15 residues. The CDR3 loop is CATSRVGDRPYEQYF. The DNA for the CDR3 is TGTGCCACCAGCAGAGTCGGGGACAGGCCCTACGAGCAGTACTTC.

This clone was counted ten times or more. This chain connects TRBV9 to TRBJ1-5, with D perhaps TRBD1 (5 bases). Trimming removed 3 bases from V and 7 bases from J, with 14 bases in between. This CDR3 is built from 14 residues. Germline CDR1 is SGDLS and CDR2 is YYNGEE. CDR3 DNA sequence: TGTGCCAGCAGCGCTGGGGCAGCGAGGCAGCCCCAGCATTTT. Protein sequence: CASSAGAARQPQHF. The full variable domain, completed using reference TRBV9 and TRBJ1-5, is DSGVTQTPKHLITATGQRVTLRCSPRSGDLSVYWYQQSLDQGLQFLIQYYNGEERAKGNILERFSAQQFPDLHSELNLSSLELGDSALYFCASSAGAARQPQHFGDGTRLSIL.

J is TRBJ2-7 and V is TRBV11-2, with D possibly being TRBD1 (5 bases). Trimming removed 0 bases from V and 2 bases from J, with 11 bases in between. Per the germline V gene, CDR1 is SGHAT and CDR2 is FQNNGV. The CDR3 spans 15 residues. CDR3 sequence (DNA): TGTGCCAGCAGCTTAGACAGGGTCCGAGCCTACGAGCAGTACTTC. The encoded protein is CASSLDRVRAYEQYF.